This TCR beta chain stems from a study of cytomegalovirus exposure and HLA in healthy donors. Study-wide points: Presence/absence analyses supposed approximately even sequencing depth among donors. Later analysis showed TCR association rates varying by HLA locus, highest for DRB1 and lowest for HLA-C. TCR beta chain V- and J-gene trimming was linked, in a later analysis, to a missense variant in DCLRE1C.

The CDR3 contains 14 residues. Trimming left V 0 bases short and J 7 bases short, with 13 bases between. Germline lookup yields CDR1 SGHRS and CDR2 YFSETQ. A note on this clone: As yet, its antigen is unknown.

PCR involved 60 Vbeta and 13 Jbeta primers. Measured with immunoSEQ multiplex PCR; TCRdb has only the in-frame clones, and not every one. This repertoire includes about 150,000 clones. The sample taken for sequencing was PBMCs. This clonotype was obtained from a woman aged 45-59 years in good health and CMV-seronegative. The V and J genes are TRBV5-1 and TRBJ1-2; unclear D gene. DNA of the CDR3: TGCGCCAGCAGCTTGGTACCCCTGTCTACTGGCTACACCTTC. Amino acids: CASSLVPLSTGYTF.